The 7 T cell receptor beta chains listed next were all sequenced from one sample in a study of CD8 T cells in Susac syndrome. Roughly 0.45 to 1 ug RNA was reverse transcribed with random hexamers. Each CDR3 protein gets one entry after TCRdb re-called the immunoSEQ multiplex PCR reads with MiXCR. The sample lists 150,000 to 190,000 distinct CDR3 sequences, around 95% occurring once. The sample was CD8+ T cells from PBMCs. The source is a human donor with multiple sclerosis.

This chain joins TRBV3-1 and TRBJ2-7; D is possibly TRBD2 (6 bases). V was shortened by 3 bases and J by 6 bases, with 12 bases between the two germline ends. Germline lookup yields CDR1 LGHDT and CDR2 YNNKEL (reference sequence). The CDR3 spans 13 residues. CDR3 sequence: CASSHQARGEQYF. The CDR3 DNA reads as TGTGCCAGCAGCCACCAGGCGCGGGGCGAGCAGTACTTC.

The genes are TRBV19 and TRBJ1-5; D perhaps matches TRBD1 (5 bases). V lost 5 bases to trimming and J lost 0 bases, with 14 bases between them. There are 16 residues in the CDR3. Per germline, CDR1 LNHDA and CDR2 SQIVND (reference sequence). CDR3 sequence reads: CASSLTPGTSNQPQHF. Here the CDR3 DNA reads TGTGCCAGTAGTTTAACGCCCGGGACTAGCAATCAGCCCCAGCATTTT.

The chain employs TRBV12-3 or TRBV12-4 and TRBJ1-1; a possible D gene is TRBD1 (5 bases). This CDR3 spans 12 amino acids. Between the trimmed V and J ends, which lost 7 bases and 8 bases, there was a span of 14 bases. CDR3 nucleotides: TGTGCCAGCAATTATGGAGGGGTGGAAGCTTTCTTT. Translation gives CASNYGGVEAFF.

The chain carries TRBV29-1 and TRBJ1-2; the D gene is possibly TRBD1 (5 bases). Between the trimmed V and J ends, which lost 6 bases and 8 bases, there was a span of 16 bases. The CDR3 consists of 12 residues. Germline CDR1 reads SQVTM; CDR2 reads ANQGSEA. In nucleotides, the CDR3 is TGCAGCGTAAAGCAGGGCGGACGCGGCTACACCTTC. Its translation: CSVKQGGRGYTF.

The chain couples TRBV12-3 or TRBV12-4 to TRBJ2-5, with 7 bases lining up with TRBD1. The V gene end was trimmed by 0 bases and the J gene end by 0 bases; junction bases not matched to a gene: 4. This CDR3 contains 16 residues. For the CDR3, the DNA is TGTGCCAGCAGTTTAGCCAGAGGGACAGACCAAGAGACCCAGTACTTC. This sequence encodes CASSLARGTDQETQYF.

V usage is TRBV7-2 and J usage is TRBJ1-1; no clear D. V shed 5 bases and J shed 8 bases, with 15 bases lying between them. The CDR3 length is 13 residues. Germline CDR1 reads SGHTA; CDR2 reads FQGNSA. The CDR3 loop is CASSQAWMEEAFF. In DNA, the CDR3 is TGTGCCAGCAGCCAAGCGTGGATGGAGGAAGCTTTCTTT.

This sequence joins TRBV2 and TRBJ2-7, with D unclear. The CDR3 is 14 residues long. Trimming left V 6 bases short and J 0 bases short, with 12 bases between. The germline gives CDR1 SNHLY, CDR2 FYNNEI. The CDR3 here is CASSRAVGSYEQYF. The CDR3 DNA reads TGTGCCAGCAGCCGCGCAGTAGGCTCCTACGAGCAGTACTTC.